One and the same sample provided the 14 T cell receptor beta chains below, sequenced in a study of T cells after yellow fever vaccination. TCRdb fed the 5' RACE reads into MiXCR, producing one record per CDR3 protein. The table lists 300,000 to 350,000 distinct CDR3 sequences, around 4.5% of them singletons. The material sequenced was PBMCs, taken 15 days after the yellow fever booster vaccination. These receptors were taken from a man between 18 and 35 years old who received the YFV17D yellow fever vaccine.

At least ten counts were recorded for this clonotype. This rearrangement joins TRBV5-1 to TRBJ2-2, with D unresolved. V dropped 0 bases and J dropped 6 bases, with 9 bases sitting between them. In germline, CDR1 is SGHRS, CDR2 YFSETQ. The CDR3 extends over 14 amino acids. CDR3: CASSLGMGPGELFF. CDR3 DNA: TGCGCCAGCAGCTTGGGGATGGGTCCCGGGGAGCTGTTTTTT.

There are many counts of this clonotype. The chain is built from TRBV7-2 and TRBJ1-1, with D unresolved. The CDR3 length is 13 residues. Germline assignment: CDR1 SGHTA and CDR2 FQGNSA. Between the trimmed V and J ends, which lost 5 bases and 10 bases, there was a span of 17 bases. CDR3 sequence reads: CASSPFEALGAFF. The CDR3 bases are TGTGCCAGCAGCCCGTTTGAAGCCCTGGGAGCTTTCTTT. The whole variable domain, filled in from reference TRBV7-2 and TRBJ1-1, reads GAGVSQSPSNKVTEKGKDVELRCDPISGHTALYWYRQSLGQGLEFLIYFQGNSAPDKSGLPSDRFSAERTGGSVSTLTIQRTQQEDSAVYLCASSPFEALGAFFGQGTRLTVV.

This rearrangement joins TRBV4-2 to TRBJ1-2; D gene uncertain. Germline V gene sequence: CDR1 LGHNA, CDR2 YNFKEQ. V was pared by 1 base and J by 8 bases, with 11 bases between. CDR3 length: 13 residues. This CDR3 reads CASSQAGQKGYTF. The CDR3 nucleotides read TGTGCCAGCAGCCAAGCGGGTCAGAAAGGCTACACCTTC.

This clonotype was picked up a small number of times. V usage is TRBV29-1 and J usage is TRBJ1-2, with 8 bases aligning to TRBD1. Germline CDR1 SQVTM, CDR2 ANQGSEA. After removal of 7 bases from V and 4 bases from J, the junction contained 11 bases not matched to a gene. CDR3 size: 14 residues. The CDR3 spells CSAKPQDRAYGYTF. The CDR3 nucleotides are TGCAGCGCCAAACCTCAGGACAGGGCCTATGGCTACACCTTC.

This clonotype was found many times. A junction boundary mismatches the germline segment, possibly from a read error. The rearrangement joins TRBV5-1 to TRBJ2-2; no reliable D call. The CDR3 has 12 residues. Germline CDR1 SGHRS, CDR2 YFSETQ. The CDR3 here is CASSLNTGELFF. CDR3 nucleotide sequence: TGTGCCAGCAGTTTGAACACCGGGGAGCTGTTTTTT.

In this sample, this clonotype turned up a few times. The chain joins TRBV7-9 to TRBJ1-6, with unresolved D. Germline CDR1 is SEHNR and CDR2 is FQNEAQ (reference sequence). V was trimmed by 2 bases and J by 7 bases, leaving 9 bases between them. CDR3 size: 14 residues. CDR3 nucleotides: TGTGCCAGCAGCTTACCCAGACTGAATTCACCCCTCCACTTT. Amino acid sequence: CASSLPRLNSPLHF. Combining the CDR3 with reference TRBV7-9 and TRBJ1-6 gives the whole variable domain DTGVSQNPRHKITKRGQNVTFRCDPISEHNRLYWYRQTLGQGPEFLTYFQNEAQLEKSRLLSDRFSAERPKGSFSTLEIQRTEQGDSAMYLCASSLPRLNSPLHFGNGTRLTVT.

In this sample, this clonotype turned up a few times. This chain uses TRBV24-1 with TRBJ2-1, with D possibly matching TRBD2 (6 bases). This CDR3 is 13 amino acids long. Per germline, CDR1 KGHDR and CDR2 SFDVKD. The V end lost 2 bases, the J end lost 8 bases, and 9 bases lay between the germline ends. CDR3 residues: CATSDSWGDEQFF. CDR3 in DNA: TGTGCCACCAGTGATTCTTGGGGGGATGAGCAGTTCTTC.

Ten or more counts support this clonotype. This chain links TRBV4-2 with TRBJ1-1; 7 nucleotides match TRBD1. J gave up 10 bases and V 4 bases, and 12 bases lay outside the gene matches. The CDR3 extends over 14 amino acids. Germline CDR1 reads LGHNA; CDR2 reads YNFKEQ. CDR3 DNA: TGTGCCAGCAGCCCCCCCGGGACAGTCGATGTAGCTTTCTTT. Translated, it gives CASSPPGTVDVAFF.

The table lists this clonotype with many counts. The chain has TRBV9 and TRBJ2-5, with D maybe TRBD2 (5 bases). Germline V gene data show CDR1 as SGDLS and CDR2 as YYNGEE. V lost 0 bases and J lost 2, with 11 bases in between. This CDR3 has 15 amino acids. The CDR3 bases are TGTGCCAGCAGCGTAGGCAGGAAGCGGCAAGAGACCCAGTACTTC. Its translation: CASSVGRKRQETQYF.

V usage is TRBV7-9 and J usage is TRBJ1-6, with D unclear. The CDR3 is 14 residues long. Germline V gene data show CDR1 as SEHNR and CDR2 as FQNEAQ (reference sequence). Trimming cost V 5 bases and J 6 bases, with 11 bases left between them. The CDR3 nucleotides read TGTGCCAGCAGCCGTTGGACGGGTAATTCACCCCTCCACTTT. It encodes CASSRWTGNSPLHF.

This clonotype was observed at least ten times. This chain connects TRBV15 to TRBJ2-2; maybe TRBD2 (6 bases). The V end lost 5 bases, the J end lost 10 bases, and 20 bases lay between the germline ends. The CDR3 has 15 residues. Germline loops: CDR1 LNHNV, CDR2 YYDKDF (reference sequence). In DNA form, the CDR3 reads TGTGCCACCAGCCAGGAGGGAAAGGGTAGAAAGGAGCTGTTTTTT. This codes for CATSQEGKGRKELFF. The full variable domain, its missing parts supplied by reference TRBV15 and TRBJ2-2, is DAMVIQNPRYQVTQFGKPVTLSCSQTLNHNVMYWYQQKSSQAPKLLFHYYDKDFNNEADTPDNFQSRRPNTSFCFLDIRSPGLGDTAMYLCATSQEGKGRKELFFGEGSRLTVL.

This clonotype appeared many times. The V call is TRBV29-1, the J call TRBJ2-1; D is uncertain. V shed 4 bases and J shed 7 bases, with 11 bases lying between them. Germline V gives CDR1 SQVTM, CDR2 ANQGSEA. The CDR3 loop spans 12 amino acids. CDR3 amino acids: CSVARAGNEQFF. The CDR3 DNA reads as TGCAGCGTTGCTAGGGCTGGTAATGAGCAGTTCTTC.

This chain connects TRBV6-5 to TRBJ1-5; 8 positions agree with TRBD1. The CDR3 loop spans 14 amino acids. Losses at the gene ends were 5 bases for V and 7 bases for J; bases not matched to a gene: 7. The germline V gene encodes CDR1 MNHEY and CDR2 SVGAGI. CDR3: CASSGGQGRQPQHF. The DNA of the CDR3 is TGTGCCAGCAGTGGCGGACAGGGTCGCCAGCCCCAGCATTTT.

The chain recombines TRBV29-1 with TRBJ2-3, with D possibly matching TRBD2 (5 bases). Germline values: CDR1 SQVTM, CDR2 ANQGSEA. Trimming left V 4 bases short and J 2 bases short, with 10 bases between. This CDR3 is built from 13 residues. The CDR3 coding sequence is TGCAGCGTTGGGACTTCTACCACAGATACGCAGTATTTT. Protein: CSVGTSTTDTQYF.